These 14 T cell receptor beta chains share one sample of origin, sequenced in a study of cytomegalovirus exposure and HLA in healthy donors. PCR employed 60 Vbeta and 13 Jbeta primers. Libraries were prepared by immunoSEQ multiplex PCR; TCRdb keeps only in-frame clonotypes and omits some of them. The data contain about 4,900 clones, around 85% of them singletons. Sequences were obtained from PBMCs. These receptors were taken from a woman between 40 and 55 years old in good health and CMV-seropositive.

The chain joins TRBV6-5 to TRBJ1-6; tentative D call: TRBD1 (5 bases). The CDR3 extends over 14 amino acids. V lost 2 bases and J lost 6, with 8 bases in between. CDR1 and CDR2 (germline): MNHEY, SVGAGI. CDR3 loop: CASSYSDSNSPLHF. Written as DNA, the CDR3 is TGTGCCAGCAGTTACAGTGACAGTAATTCACCCCTCCACTTT.

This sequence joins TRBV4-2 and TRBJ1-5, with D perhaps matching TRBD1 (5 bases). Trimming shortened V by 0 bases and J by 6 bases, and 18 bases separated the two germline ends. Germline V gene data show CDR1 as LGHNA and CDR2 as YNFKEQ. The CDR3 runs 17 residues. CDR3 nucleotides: TGTGCCAGCAGCCAAGAGGGATGGGGCAGGGTGGCTCAGCCCCAGCATTTT. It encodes CASSQEGWGRVAQPQHF.

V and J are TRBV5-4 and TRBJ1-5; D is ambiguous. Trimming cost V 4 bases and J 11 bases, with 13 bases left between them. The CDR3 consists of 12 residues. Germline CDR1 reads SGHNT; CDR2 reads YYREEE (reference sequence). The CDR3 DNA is TGTGCCAGCAGCCTTGATTCCCAGGCCCAGCATTTT. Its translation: CASSLDSQAQHF.

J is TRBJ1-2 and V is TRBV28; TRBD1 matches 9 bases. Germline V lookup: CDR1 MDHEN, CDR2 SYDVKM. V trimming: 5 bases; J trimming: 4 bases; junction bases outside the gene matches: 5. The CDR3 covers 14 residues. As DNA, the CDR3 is TGTGCCAGCAGTAATACAGGGGGCGTCTATGGCTACACCTTC. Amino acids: CASSNTGGVYGYTF.

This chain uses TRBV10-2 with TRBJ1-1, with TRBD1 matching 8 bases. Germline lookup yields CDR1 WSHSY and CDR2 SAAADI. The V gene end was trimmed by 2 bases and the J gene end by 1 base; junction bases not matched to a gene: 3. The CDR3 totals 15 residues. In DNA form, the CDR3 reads TGCGCCAGCAGTGAGACGACAGGGGCGAACACTGAAGCTTTCTTT. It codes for CASSETTGANTEAFF.

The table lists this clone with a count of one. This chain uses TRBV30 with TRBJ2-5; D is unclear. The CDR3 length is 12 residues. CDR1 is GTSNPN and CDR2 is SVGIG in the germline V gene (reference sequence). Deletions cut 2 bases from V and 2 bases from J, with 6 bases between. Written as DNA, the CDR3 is TGTGCCTGGAGTATTCAGCAAGAGACCCAGTACTTC. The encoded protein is CAWSIQQETQYF.

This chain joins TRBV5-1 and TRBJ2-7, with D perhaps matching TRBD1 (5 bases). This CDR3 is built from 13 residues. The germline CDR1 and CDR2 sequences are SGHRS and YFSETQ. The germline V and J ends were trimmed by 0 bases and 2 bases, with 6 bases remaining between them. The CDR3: CASSLEQAYEQYF. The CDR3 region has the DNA TGCGCCAGCAGCTTGGAACAGGCCTACGAGCAGTACTTC.

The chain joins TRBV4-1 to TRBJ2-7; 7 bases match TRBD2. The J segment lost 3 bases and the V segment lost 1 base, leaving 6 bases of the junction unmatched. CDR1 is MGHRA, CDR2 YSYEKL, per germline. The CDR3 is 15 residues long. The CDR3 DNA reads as TGCGCCAGCAGCCAAGCAGGACTAGAGAACTACGAGCAGTACTTC. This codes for CASSQAGLENYEQYF.

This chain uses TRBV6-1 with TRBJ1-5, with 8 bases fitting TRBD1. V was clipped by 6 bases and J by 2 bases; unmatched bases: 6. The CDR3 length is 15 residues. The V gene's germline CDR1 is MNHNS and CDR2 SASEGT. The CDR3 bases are TGTGCCAGCAGCGACCAGACAGGGGGCAATCAGCCCCAGCATTTT. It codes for CASSDQTGGNQPQHF.

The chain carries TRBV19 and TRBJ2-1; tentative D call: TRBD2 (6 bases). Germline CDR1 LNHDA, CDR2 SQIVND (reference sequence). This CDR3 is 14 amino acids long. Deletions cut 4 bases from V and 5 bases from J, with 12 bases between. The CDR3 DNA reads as TGTGCCAGTAGTACAATAGCGGATCACAATGAGCAGTTCTTC. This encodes CASSTIADHNEQFF.

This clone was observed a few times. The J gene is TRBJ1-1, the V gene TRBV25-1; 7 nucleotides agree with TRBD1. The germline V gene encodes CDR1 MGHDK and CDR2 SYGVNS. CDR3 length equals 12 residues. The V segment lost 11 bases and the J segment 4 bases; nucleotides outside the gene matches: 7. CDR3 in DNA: TGTGCCTCCGTTGCAGGGGGCACTGAAGCTTTCTTT. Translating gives CASVAGGTEAFF. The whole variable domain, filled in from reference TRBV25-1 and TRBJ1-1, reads EADIYQTPRYLVIGTGKKITLECSQTMGHDKMYWYQQDPGMELHLIHYSYGVNSTEKGDLSSESTVSRIRTEHFPLTLESARPSHTSQYLCASVAGGTEAFFGQGTRLTVV.

The DNA for the CDR3 is TGCGCCAGCAGCCTACAACCCGCCGGGACATTGAATGAAAAACTGTTTTTT. It specifies CASSLQPAGTLNEKLFF. This chain connects TRBV5-1 to TRBJ1-4; TRBD1 is a possible D gene (6 bases). V was shortened by 4 bases and J by 5 bases, with 21 bases between the two germline ends. In germline, CDR1 is SGHRS, CDR2 YFSETQ. The CDR3 totals 17 residues.

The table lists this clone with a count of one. Here the CDR3 reads CASSVGGQGYNEQFF. The CDR3 coding sequence is TGTGCCAGCAGCGTCGGTGGACAGGGGTACAATGAGCAGTTCTTC. The V call is TRBV7-9, the J call TRBJ2-1; 9 bases line up with TRBD1. Germline V lookup: CDR1 SEHNR, CDR2 FQNEAQ (reference sequence). The V gene end was trimmed by 5 bases and the J gene end by 4 bases; junction bases not matched to a gene: 6. This CDR3 is built from 15 residues.

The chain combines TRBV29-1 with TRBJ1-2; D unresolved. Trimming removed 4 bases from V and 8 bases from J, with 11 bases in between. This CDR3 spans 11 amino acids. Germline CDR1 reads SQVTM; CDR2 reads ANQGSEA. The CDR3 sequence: CSVASDWGYTF. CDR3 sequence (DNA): TGCAGCGTTGCCAGCGATTGGGGCTACACCTTC.